The 26 T cell receptor beta chains presented below share a single source sample, sequenced in a study of T cell responses to AZD1222 COVID-19 vaccine. Sequenced by immunoSEQ multiplex PCR; TCRdb stores in-frame clones only, minus some. Found here are almost 35,000 clones, 85% to 90% of them singletons; the top ten hold approximately 7%. The sequencing here drew on peripheral blood, taken on day 0 of AZD1222 vaccination. The receptor set was obtained from an adult in good health.

The chain carries TRBV12-5 and TRBJ1-2; weak D call: TRBD1 (6 bases). CDR1 is LGHNT and CDR2 is FRNRAP in the germline V gene. The CDR3 extends over 12 amino acids. The CDR3 reads CAAGTPSYGYTF. DNA for the CDR3: TGTGCGGCCGGGACACCCTCCTATGGCTACACCTTC. The full variable domain, with the rest looked up from reference TRBV12-5 and TRBJ1-2, is DARVTQTPRHKVTEMGQEVTMRCQPILGHNTVFWYRQTMMQGLELLAYFRNRAPLDDSGMPKDRFSAEMPDATLATLKIQPSEPRDSAVYFCAAGTPSYGYTFGSGTRLTVV.

V is TRBV12-3 or TRBV12-4 and J is TRBJ1-4; no definite D call. Trimming cost V 5 bases and J 12 bases, with 13 bases left between them. This CDR3 comprises 12 residues. The CDR3: CASSIMRAELFF. The CDR3 DNA follows: TGTGCCAGCAGTATTATGAGGGCAGAACTGTTTTTT.

This chain joins TRBV4-3 and TRBJ1-6, with D hard to call. The V end lost 0 bases, the J end lost 0 bases, and 9 bases lay between the germline ends. Germline loops: CDR1 LGHNA, CDR2 YSLEER. The length of the CDR3 is 17 residues. The DNA for the CDR3 is TGCGCCAGCAGCCAAGATCAACAGAGCTCCTATAATTCACCCCTCCACTTT. This translates into CASSQDQQSSYNSPLHF.

CDR3: CASSYEVTDTQYF. CDR3 DNA: TGTGCCAGCAGTTACGAGGTGACCGATACGCAGTATTTT. V and J are TRBV6-5 and TRBJ2-3; no clear D. The CDR3 runs to 13 residues. V lost 2 bases and J lost 6, with 9 bases in between. CDR1 is MNHEY, CDR2 SVGAGI, per germline.

This chain links TRBV10-3 with TRBJ2-5, with D unclear. V dropped 7 bases and J dropped 5 bases, with 8 bases sitting between them. CDR3 length: 11 amino acids. Germline V CDR1 and CDR2: ENHRY, SYGVKD. For the CDR3, the DNA is TGTGCCATCAACGCCCCGGAGACCCAGTACTTC. As protein: CAINAPETQYF.

The chain links TRBV7-8 to TRBJ2-3, with TRBD2 matching over 13 bases. Trimming cost V 6 bases and J 6 bases; bases outside gene matches: 9. The germline V gene has CDR1 SGHVS and CDR2 FQNEAQ. CDR3 size: 16 residues. CDR3 in amino acids: CASSRIGLAGADTQYF. The CDR3 DNA is TGTGCCAGCAGTCGAATCGGACTAGCGGGAGCTGATACGCAGTATTTT.

The rearrangement links TRBV5-1 to TRBJ1-1, with 9 bases matching TRBD1. Germline CDR1 is SGHRS and CDR2 is YFSETQ. After removal of 4 bases from V and 1 base from J, the junction contained 2 bases not matched to a gene. CDR3 length equals 14 residues. CDR3 bases: TGCGCCAGCAGCGAGGACAGGGGGAACACTGAAGCTTTCTTT. Amino acid sequence: CASSEDRGNTEAFF.

The chain links TRBV15 to TRBJ2-1; D may be TRBD2 (6 bases). Germline-derived CDR1 and CDR2 are LNHNV and YYDKDF (reference sequence). The CDR3 has 14 residues. Trimming stripped 4 bases from V and 10 bases from J, with 17 bases between. The CDR3 coding sequence is TGTGCCACCAGCATTTCCCCTGATAGCGGAGAGCAGTTCTTC. Its protein product is CATSISPDSGEQFF.

The chain joins TRBV5-4 to TRBJ2-1; D ambiguous. The V end lost 0 bases, the J end lost 8 bases, and 6 bases lay between the germline ends. The CDR3 has 12 amino acids. CDR1 and CDR2 from the germline V gene are SGHNT and YYREEE (reference sequence). In DNA form, the CDR3 reads TGTGCCAGCAGCTTGGTCCTAGATGAGCAGTTCTTC. Translated, it gives CASSLVLDEQFF.

V and J are TRBV16 and TRBJ1-2; TRBD1 might be the D (5 bases). This CDR3 is 15 amino acids long. Trimming shortened V by 4 bases and J by 11 bases, and 23 bases separated the two germline ends. CDR1 and CDR2 from the germline V gene are KGHSY and FQNENV. In DNA form, the CDR3 reads TGTGCCAGCAGCCCCCCGGGGGGGATTAGGATGCTTTACACCTTC. It yields the protein CASSPPGGIRMLYTF.

The chain employs TRBV6-5 and TRBJ1-5, with D possibly being TRBD1 (5 bases). The length of the CDR3 is 13 residues. Trimming stripped 4 bases from V and 1 base from J, with 5 bases between. Germline V gives CDR1 MNHEY, CDR2 SVGAGI. DNA for the CDR3: TGTGCCAGCAGTTGGGGGAGCAATCAGCCCCAGCATTTT. This sequence encodes CASSWGSNQPQHF.

In its sample, this clone was seen a few times. V and J are TRBV19 and TRBJ2-1; the match to TRBD2 covers 11 bases. The CDR3 is 16 amino acids. After removal of 3 bases from V and 3 bases from J, the junction contained 4 bases not matched to a gene. Germline V gives CDR1 LNHDA, CDR2 SQIVND (reference sequence). CDR3 loop: CASSMSLAGGYNEQFF. The CDR3 nucleotides read TGTGCCAGTAGTATGAGTCTAGCGGGAGGCTACAATGAGCAGTTCTTC.

This chain joins TRBV6-4 and TRBJ1-5; D uncertain. With 4 bases removed from V and 4 bases from J, the gap between germline ends came to 11 bases. CDR1 is MRHNA, CDR2 SNTAGT, per germline. The CDR3 length is 14 residues. The CDR3 sequence: CASSAGPANQPQHF. As DNA, the CDR3 is TGTGCCAGCAGTGCAGGTCCCGCGAATCAGCCCCAGCATTTT.

The rearrangement links TRBV9 to TRBJ1-4; perhaps TRBD1 as D (6 bases). The germline gives CDR1 SGDLS, CDR2 YYNGEE. The CDR3 totals 15 residues. The germline V and J ends were trimmed by 4 bases and 5 bases, with 15 bases remaining between them. Written as DNA, the CDR3 is TGTGCCAGCAGCACGAGGGGGACAAGCAATGAAAAACTGTTTTTT. It encodes CASSTRGTSNEKLFF.

This clone was seen a few times. The chain's CDR3 is CATSGGQGHEKLFF. The CDR3 DNA is TGTGCCACCAGCGGGGGACAGGGTCACGAAAAACTGTTTTTT. The chain links TRBV24-1 to TRBJ1-4, with 9 bases that match TRBD1. The CDR3 contains 14 residues. Germline loops: CDR1 KGHDR, CDR2 SFDVKD. The V gene end was trimmed by 7 bases and the J gene end by 8 bases; junction bases not matched to a gene: 7.

The V gene is TRBV28, the J gene TRBJ2-3; D may match TRBD1 or TRBD2 (5 bases each). Germline assignment: CDR1 MDHEN and CDR2 SYDVKM. Trimming cost V 6 bases and J 7 bases, with 11 bases left between them. The CDR3 consists of 12 residues. CDR3 DNA sequence: TGTGCCAGCAGGGGGACCTCGAATACGCAGTATTTT. It translates to CASRGTSNTQYF. The variable domain in full, with the rest retrieved from reference TRBV28 and TRBJ2-3, is DVKVTQSSRYLVKRTGEKVFLECVQDMDHENMFWYRQDPGLGLRLIYFSYDVKMKEKGDIPEGYSVSREKKERFSLILESASTNQTSMYLCASRGTSNTQYFGPGTRLTVL.

The V call is TRBV28, the J call TRBJ1-5, with 8 bases identical to TRBD1. This CDR3 is built from 15 residues. V shed 9 bases and J 6 bases; nucleotides not matched to a gene: 13. Per germline, CDR1 MDHEN and CDR2 SYDVKM. In DNA form, the CDR3 reads TGTGCCAGTCACGCCCCCGGACAGGGTATTCAGCCCCAGCATTTT. It yields the protein CASHAPGQGIQPQHF.

V gene TRBV7-7 combines with J gene TRBJ2-5; 9 nucleotides align to TRBD2. The CDR3 is 14 residues long. Trimming removed 1 base from V and 3 bases from J; junction bases left unmatched: 0. Germline V gene data show CDR1 as SSHAT and CDR2 as FNYEAQ (reference sequence). In DNA, the CDR3 is TGTGCCAGCAGCTTAGGACTAGCGGAAGAGACCCAGTACTTC. Residues: CASSLGLAEETQYF.

This clone came up a few times. The chain carries TRBV2 and TRBJ2-7, with no clear D. CDR1 SNHLY and CDR2 FYNNEI come from the germline V gene. This CDR3 is 13 amino acids long. V was cut by 3 bases and J by 4 bases, with 10 bases left in between. The CDR3 sequence is CASSDVGQYEQYF. In DNA form, the CDR3 reads TGTGCCAGCAGTGATGTGGGCCAGTACGAGCAGTACTTC.

The rearrangement uses TRBV4-3 and TRBJ2-5, with D uncertain. V lost 0 bases and J 9 bases, leaving 11 bases between the germline ends. Germline CDR1 is LGHNA and CDR2 is YSLEER. The CDR3 length is 13 residues. CDR3 region: CASSQDRRRAQYF. The DNA of the CDR3 is TGCGCCAGCAGCCAAGATAGAAGGCGTGCCCAGTACTTC.

The chain employs TRBV6-5 and TRBJ2-7; weak D call: TRBD2 (6 bases). With 0 bases removed from V and 3 bases from J, the gap between germline ends came to 12 bases. The CDR3 covers 15 residues. From germline, CDR1 is MNHEY and CDR2 SVGAGI. The CDR3, as DNA: TGTGCCAGCAGTTACTCGAGCGGGCAGTTCTACGAGCAGTACTTC. Translating it yields CASSYSSGQFYEQYF.

The J gene is TRBJ1-4, the V gene TRBV2; D might be TRBD1 (5 bases). The CDR3 totals 13 residues. V lost 11 bases and J lost 7, with 17 bases in between. CDR1 is SNHLY, CDR2 FYNNEI, per germline. CDR3 bases: TGTGCCGCTGCGACAGTCGAGGGTGAAAAACTGTTTTTT. Its protein is CAAATVEGEKLFF. Drawing the rest from reference TRBV2 and TRBJ1-4, the complete variable domain is EPEVTQTPSHQVTQMGQEVILRCVPISNHLYFYWYRQILGQKVEFLVSFYNNEISEKSEIFDDQFSVERPDGSNFTLKIRSTKLEDSAMYFCAAATVEGEKLFFGSGTQLSVL.

The J gene is TRBJ2-6, the V gene TRBV7-8; either TRBD1 or TRBD2 may fit D (5 bases each). Germline lookup yields CDR1 SGHVS and CDR2 FQNEAQ. This CDR3 comprises 17 residues. With 3 bases removed from V and 4 bases from J, the gap between germline ends came to 16 bases. For the CDR3, the DNA is TGTGCCAGCAGCTTCAGCCGGGGCAGGGCGGGGGCCAACGTCCTGACTTTC. It yields the protein CASSFSRGRAGANVLTF.

The chain couples TRBV28 to TRBJ2-5; D remains ambiguous. CDR3 length: 12 residues. CDR1 is MDHEN, CDR2 SYDVKM, per germline. V dropped 5 bases and J dropped 1 base, with 5 bases sitting between them. As DNA, the CDR3 is TGTGCCAGCAGTAGATCCCAAGAGACCCAGTACTTC. Protein product: CASSRSQETQYF.

The chain couples TRBV28 to TRBJ1-1; D remains unclear. CDR3 length equals 12 residues. Germline V gene sequence: CDR1 MDHEN, CDR2 SYDVKM. V lost 6 bases and J 6 bases, leaving 11 bases between the germline ends. This CDR3 is CASREGFSEAFF. CDR3 coding DNA: TGTGCCAGCAGAGAAGGGTTTTCTGAAGCTTTCTTT.

The chain joins TRBV9 to TRBJ2-7; no definite D call. This CDR3 is built from 15 residues. The V and J ends lost 0 bases and 0 bases respectively, with 10 bases between them. The germline V gene has CDR1 SGDLS and CDR2 YYNGEE. The CDR3 nucleotides are TGTGCCAGCAGCGTAGGTGGGATGAGCTCCTACGAGCAGTACTTC. Protein sequence: CASSVGGMSSYEQYF.